The T cell receptor (beta chain) under discussion was sequenced for a study of cytomegalovirus exposure and HLA in healthy donors. The PCR employed 60 Vbeta primers together with 13 Jbeta primers. Here immunoSEQ multiplex PCR was the method, and the copy in TCRdb shows in-frame clones only, minus some. Among 30,000 to 50,000 clones, 68% were seen once, and the ten largest hold roughly 4%. Whole-study findings and limits: Most CMV-associated TCR beta chains appeared HLA-restricted in a later analysis. Cytomegalovirus association was listed for 150 or so TCR beta chains. Associated with HLA alleles at 0.05 false discovery rate in a later analysis were 16,951 TCR beta sequences. Generally TCR sequences proved uncommon, though certain public TCRs appeared in numerous donors.

Only one count was recorded for this clone. Its antigen remains unidentified. The V gene's germline CDR1 is GTSNPN and CDR2 SVGIG (reference sequence). The CDR3 is 14 residues long. The V and J ends lost 6 bases and 5 bases, in that order; junction bases with no gene match: 12. Material: PBMCs. The clonotype was recovered from a middle-aged man in good health and CMV-seronegative. The V and J genes are TRBV30 and TRBJ2-5, with 7 bases fitting TRBD2. The chain's CDR3 is CACHGKAGRETQYF. DNA for the CDR3: TGTGCCTGCCACGGGAAAGCGGGGCGGGAGACCCAGTACTTC.